This TCR beta chain was sequenced in a study of regulatory T cells in long-lasting Graves disease. Broader study findings: Compared with new cases, persistent Graves' patients showed reduced TCR diversity.

Libraries of TCR beta came from iRepertoire HTBI primers plus Arm-PCR of CDR3 regions. In the authors' methods: Identification across samples found 60 to 75 TRBV and roughly 14 TRBJ segments. TCRdb called the multiplex PCR reads again in MiXCR, with one record for every CDR3 protein. The V and J calls reflect TCRdb's pipeline rather than the authors' work. This sample has a few hundred thousand distinct CDR3 sequences, with roughly 25% found just once. This clonotype occurred many times. Its target is not known. Time point noted: persistent/refractory GD, antithyroid drugs over 5 years with positive TRAb. Scientists built the TCR library using RNA that was extracted from PBMCs. This sample comprised peripheral blood mononuclear cells (PBMCs), obtained when the disease was refractory, from a patient treated with antithyroid drugs. This TCR was sampled from a woman in her thirties or forties with Graves disease.

CDR3: CASSLSGTNYEQYF. CDR3 nucleotide sequence: TGTGCCAGCAGTTTATCGGGGACCAACTACGAGCAGTACTTC. The chain joins TRBV27 to TRBJ2-7, with D perhaps being TRBD1 or TRBD2 (5 bases each). The length of the CDR3 is 14 residues. Germline-derived CDR1 and CDR2 are MNHEY and SMNVEV (reference sequence). V was pared by 0 bases and J by 3 bases, with 9 bases between.